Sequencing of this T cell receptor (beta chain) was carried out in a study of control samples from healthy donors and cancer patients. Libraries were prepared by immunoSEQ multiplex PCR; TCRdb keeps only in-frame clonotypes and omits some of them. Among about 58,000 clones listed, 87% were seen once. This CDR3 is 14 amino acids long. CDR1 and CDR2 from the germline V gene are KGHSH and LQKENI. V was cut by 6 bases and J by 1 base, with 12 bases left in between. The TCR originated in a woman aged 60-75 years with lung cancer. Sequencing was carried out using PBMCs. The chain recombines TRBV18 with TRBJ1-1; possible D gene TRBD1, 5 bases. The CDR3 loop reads CASSDKTANTEAFF. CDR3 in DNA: TGTGCCAGCTCGGACAAGACGGCGAACACTGAAGCTTTCTTT.